The 13 T cell receptor beta chains below come from one sample, sequenced in a study of response to subunit inactivated influenza vaccine. TCRdb reprocessed the RT-PCR reads via MiXCR and lists one record per CDR3 protein. The sample gives about 240,000 distinct CDR3 sequences, 10% to 15% of which show up once; about 7.8% is in the top ten. The specimen comprised non-naive T cells sorted from PBMCs, sampled approximately 15 days before vaccination. These receptors all come from a man aged 50-59 years who received an inactivated influenza vaccine.

This clonotype was observed at least ten times. The rearrangement joins TRBV5-1 to TRBJ2-3; no reliable D call. This CDR3 is 13 amino acids long. The germline V and J ends were trimmed by 4 bases and 2 bases, with 8 bases remaining between them. CDR1 SGHRS and CDR2 YFSETQ come from the germline V gene. The CDR3 region has the DNA TGCGCCAGCAGCATGGCCCACACAGATACGCAGTATTTT. This translates into CASSMAHTDTQYF.

This clonotype appeared a few times. This chain links TRBV15 with TRBJ2-7; D is uncertain. V dropped 1 base and J dropped 3 bases, with 4 bases sitting between them. Germline-derived CDR1 and CDR2 are LNHNV and YYDKDF (reference sequence). This CDR3 has 12 amino acids. The CDR3 spells CATSRANYEQYF. CDR3 sequence (DNA): TGTGCCACCAGCAGAGCCAACTACGAGCAGTACTTC. The full variable domain, with the rest looked up from reference TRBV15 and TRBJ2-7, is DAMVIQNPRYQVTQFGKPVTLSCSQTLNHNVMYWYQQKSSQAPKLLFHYYDKDFNNEADTPDNFQSRRPNTSFCFLDIRSPGLGDTAMYLCATSRANYEQYFGPGTRLTVT.

This clonotype showed up just a few times. V is TRBV7-2 and J is TRBJ1-5; 11 bases are a match to TRBD1. Trimming at V came to 5 bases and at J to 7 bases, leaving 7 bases not matched to a gene. Germline CDR1 is SGHTA and CDR2 is FQGNSA. The CDR3 runs to 15 residues. The CDR3 sequence: CASSPDRGREQPQHF. The CDR3 DNA sequence: TGTGCCAGCAGCCCGGACAGGGGGCGGGAGCAGCCCCAGCATTTT.

In its sample, this clonotype was seen a few times. V is TRBV6-1 and J is TRBJ2-7; 7 nucleotides agree with TRBD1. CDR1 is MNHNS and CDR2 is SASEGT in the germline V gene. The V segment lost 10 bases and the J segment 2 bases; nucleotides outside the gene matches: 8. The length of the CDR3 is 13 residues. The CDR3 DNA reads TGTGCCACTAAGGGGGACAGCACCTACGAGCAGTACTTC. It encodes CATKGDSTYEQYF.

This clonotype appeared once. The J gene is TRBJ2-5, the V gene TRBV29-1; 8 bases map to TRBD1. This CDR3 has 12 amino acids. Germline assignment: CDR1 SQVTM and CDR2 ANQGSEA. The J segment lost 7 bases and the V segment lost 7 bases, leaving 8 bases of the junction unmatched. DNA for the CDR3: TGCAGCGCCGGACTCGACAGGGGGACCCAGTACTTC. The encoded protein is CSAGLDRGTQYF.

CDR3 loop: CASSRQVTNQPQHF. In nucleotides, the CDR3 is TGTGCCAGTAGTCGGCAGGTGACTAATCAGCCCCAGCATTTT. This sequence joins TRBV19 and TRBJ1-5; no reliable D call. This CDR3 contains 14 residues. Germline CDR1 LNHDA, CDR2 SQIVND (reference sequence). V gave up 5 bases and J gave up 4 bases, with 12 bases separating them.

The J gene is TRBJ2-7, the V gene TRBV20-1; 10 bases map to TRBD1. CDR1 DFQATT and CDR2 SNEGSKA come from the germline V gene (reference sequence). The CDR3 has 16 amino acids. The chain's CDR3 is CCARVVVGQGIDEQYF. The CDR3 region has the DNA TGCTGCGCTAGAGTAGTTGTGGGACAGGGGATTGACGAGCAGTACTTC.

This clonotype has a count of ten or more. This chain uses TRBV28 with TRBJ2-2; 7 bases agree with TRBD1. The CDR3 consists of 15 residues. Trimming removed 6 bases from V and 3 bases from J; junction bases left unmatched: 7. Germline V lookup: CDR1 MDHEN, CDR2 SYDVKM. Written as DNA, the CDR3 is TGTGCCAGCAGGTCCGGGACAGATTACACCGGGGAGCTGTTTTTT. It specifies CASRSGTDYTGELFF.

This clonotype was seen only a few times. The V and J genes are TRBV20-1 and TRBJ1-1; 8 positions match TRBD1. This CDR3 has 13 residues. Germline V CDR1 and CDR2: DFQATT, SNEGSKA (reference sequence). V lost 5 bases and J lost 3; bases outside the gene matches: 5. As DNA, the CDR3 is TGCAGTGCTCCGGGACAGGTATACACTGAAGCTTTCTTT. Amino acids: CSAPGQVYTEAFF.

This chain connects TRBV2 to TRBJ2-7, with TRBD1 matching 12 bases. Germline V gene sequence: CDR1 SNHLY, CDR2 FYNNEI. J lost 6 bases, V lost 6 bases, and 9 bases had no gene match. The CDR3 totals 15 residues. CDR3 protein: CASRTTGTGGREQYF. The CDR3 DNA reads as TGTGCCAGCAGAACCACCGGGACAGGGGGCCGCGAGCAGTACTTC.

This chain uses TRBV27 with TRBJ1-1; D may be TRBD1 (5 bases). The CDR3 extends over 15 amino acids. V was clipped by 3 bases and J by 5 bases, with 16 bases between them. Germline V lookup: CDR1 MNHEY, CDR2 SMNVEV (reference sequence). The CDR3 reads CASSFPRGTGTEAFF. The CDR3 bases are TGTGCCAGCAGTTTCCCCCGGGGGACGGGTACTGAAGCTTTCTTT.

The chain links TRBV28 to TRBJ2-1; 8 bases are a match to TRBD1. The CDR3 totals 16 residues. Germline trimming cut 7 bases from V and 4 bases from J; bases unmatched to any gene: 12. Germline CDR1 is MDHEN and CDR2 is SYDVKM. This CDR3 is CASILSGTGPYNEQFF. The CDR3 DNA is TGTGCCAGCATTCTTTCCGGGACAGGTCCATACAATGAGCAGTTCTTC.

The J gene is TRBJ2-7, the V gene TRBV5-4; D gene unclear. CDR1 SGHNT and CDR2 YYREEE come from the germline V gene (reference sequence). V was cut by 3 bases and J by 0 bases, with 13 bases left in between. The CDR3 loop spans 15 amino acids. In DNA, the CDR3 is TGTGCCAGCAGCTCCTCCGGTGGGTTCTCCTACGAGCAGTACTTC. It codes for CASSSSGGFSYEQYF.